The T cell receptor beta chain described here comes from a study of cytomegalovirus exposure and HLA in healthy donors listed by TCRdb under 2017. With respect to the entire study: According to an earlier analysis of 587 of the donors, about 190 million T cells yielded 90 million to 140 million unique TCR beta sequences and about 300 Gb of sequence data. About 320 gigabases of sequencing data and 80 million or so unique TCR sequences were included in an early release covering around 600 HLA-typed donors. Of the 300 to 400 genotyped donors, 65% to 90% fell in the genetic ancestry cluster associated with self-reported Caucasian donors. The study aimed to test whether signatures of past pathogen exposure could be identified by cataloging public T cell receptors. The study profiled the T cell repertoires of about 720 subjects by immunosequencing and related them to cytomegalovirus serostatus. A separate validation cohort of about 110 different subjects was used in addition to the approximately 640-subject first cohort. The study combined high-throughput TCR immunosequencing, statistical association of individual TCRs with disease status, and machine learning to predict cytomegalovirus infection status. To study patterns of TCR occurrence, a later analysis re-analyzed previously published TCR beta repertoires from just over 650 donors and added high-resolution HLA genotyping. The later analysis used no new phenotypic data to find candidate immune exposures, relying instead on TCR beta sequences and their occurrence across donors. An earlier analysis of roughly 600 of the donors used high-throughput TCR beta sequencing to judge whether each TCR beta V gene segment behaved as functional or pseudogenic. Donor age, sex, ethnicity and CMV serostatus were compiled together with the repertoire data. In a later genetic analysis, genome-wide SNP genotypes for 398 of the 666 donors were used, and that subset was treated as a discovery cohort. All discovery cohort repertoires had been generated using a single sequencing platform. HLA typing covered class I and class II loci at four-digit resolution. Typing coverage differed by locus: A, B, C, DRB1 and DQB1 were typed in about 629-640 donors, DQA1 in about 550, DPA1 in 600 to 610, and DPB1 in about 450. Roughly five DR-DQ haplotypes were handled as single units for association and clustering because linkage in the cohort was strong. On average, approximately 250,000 unique TCR beta nucleotide sequences were sequenced per donor among 350 to 400 genotyped donors of the cohort, with 15% to 20% of those sequences being non-productive.

About this clone: Its antigen is unknown. No quality values exist for individual bases; no much larger clone is one base distant.

In total, approximately 690 healthy bone marrow donors made up the cohort. All cohort members were sampled while nominally healthy, although unrecorded immune exposures were likely present. The donor tested CMV seropositive and was one of the 289 seropositive cohort members. Every donor gave a peripheral blood sample, and the peripheral blood mononuclear cells from that sample were used for TCR beta sequencing. Genomic DNA was extracted from the blood cell samples with the Qiagen DNeasy Blood Extraction Kit. The paper's findings and limits, for the study overall: The earlier analysis of fewer than 750 of the donors excluded 15 to 20 rarely observed V segments, including chromosome 9 orphons, because counts were too low. A later analysis reported that several top co-occurrence clusters appeared linked to parvovirus B19, influenza, CMV and Epstein-Barr virus. Most TCR sequences were observed very rarely across donors, whereas some public TCRs were present in many individuals. According to a later genetic analysis, donors in an Asian-associated ancestry cluster had fewer N-insertions in productive TCRs than the approximately 670-donor mean. A later analysis found that most CMV-associated TCR beta chains appeared HLA-restricted, with HLA associations seemingly driven largely by CMV exposure. Strong co-occurrence of HLA alleles, especially DR and DQ, made assigning TCR associations to individual alleles difficult. Three of the identified cytomegalovirus-associated TCR beta chains were confirmed in vitro to be specific for cytomegalovirus antigens. The classifier was reported to diagnose cytomegalovirus status with high specificity and sensitivity in both the original and validation cohorts. In a later analysis, TCR association rates were found to vary across HLA loci, with the most associated TCRs seen for DRB1 alleles and the fewest for HLA-C alleles. Compared with equally common non-associated chains, HLA-associated TCR beta chains in a later analysis were more clonally expanded and had lower generation probabilities. A further reported finding was that TCR beta sequences accurately predicted the HLA-A and HLA-B alleles for most subjects in the first cohort. Correlated functional status among segregating V segments might reflect linkage disequilibrium, but an unknown experimental factor could not be ruled out. V-gene and J-gene trimming of TCR beta chains was associated with a missense DCLRE1C variant in a later genetic analysis, and the association was replicated in an independent cohort. Specific HLA alleles were associated with roughly 17,000 TCR beta sequences at a false discovery rate of 0.05 in a later analysis. The study listed 164 TCR beta chains as associated with cytomegalovirus. In an earlier analysis of 587 of the donors, most TCR beta V segments appeared in productive rearrangements about 90% or about 30% of the time, broadly matching IMGT annotations. The only immune exposure information available for the cohort was CMV serostatus. HLA typing was unavailable for some donors at each locus, so association tests used only the typed subset. According to the authors, the approach could potentially be generalized to other disease states and immunological phenotypes. The sequencing pipeline was judged likely to have produced a cluster of highly shared sequence variants as a technical artifact. The presence/absence analyses assumed that sequencing depth was roughly uniform across donors, and that assumption may not be true. Only TCR beta chains were sequenced in this cohort, and the absence of alpha or paired-chain data limited detectable features. Some IMGT-functional V segments, including TRBV6-2 and TRBV6-3, could not be distinguished by the 87-base-pair reads and were therefore excluded.

At the junction V is shortened by 4 bases and J by 2 bases; bases outside the gene matches: 8. The CDR3 runs 18 amino acids, cysteine and phenylalanine included. The only DNA kept is the CDR3, 54 bases in frame from the first base. Based on the germline V gene, the CDR1 and CDR2 sequences are SGHRS and YFSETQ. Library creation used the immunoSEQ multiplex PCR assay. The multiplex PCR relied on a mix of 60 forward primers for TCR Vbeta segments and 13 reverse primers for TCR Jbeta segments. The CDR3 region of rearranged TCR beta genes was amplified from genomic DNA by a multiplex PCR assay. The Illumina HiSeq System was used to sequence the amplified TCR beta libraries as 87-base-pair reads. Per the authors' processing: A later analysis tallied 70 million to 100 million unique TCR beta chains across the approximately 670 repertoires, and some 10 million of those chains were shared by two or more donors. A nearest-neighbor algorithm error-corrected the raw reads and collapsed the reads into unique sequences, merging closely related sequences to remove PCR and sequencing errors. V, D and J gene segments were assigned by aligning CDR3 sequences to IMGT reference sequences. Each retained sequence needed at least a six-nucleotide match to both a V gene segment and a J gene segment. Rearrangements were classified as productive when the CDR3 lacked stop codons and remained in frame with V and J, and all other rearrangements were classified as non-productive. CDR3 was defined according to IMGT convention as the region running from the second conserved V-encoded cysteine to the conserved J-encoded phenylalanine. The earlier analysis of a few hundred of the donors excluded any sequence lacking an unambiguous match to a single V gene segment. In an earlier analysis of 587 of the donors, V segments were called functional above 56.7% productive rearrangements and were called segregating when the between-donor standard deviation exceeded 5%. A statistical classification framework was built for diagnosing cytomegalovirus status from the catalog of TCR beta chain sequences. A later analysis assigned V and J genes by comparing TCR nucleotide sequences with IMGT/GENE-DB human TR gene sequences. The TCRdist pipeline was used in a later analysis to assign CDR3 sequences and most-parsimonious VDJ recombination scenarios. In a later analysis, each TCR beta chain was defined by its CDR3 amino acid sequence together with its V-gene family, and reads without a unique V-gene family were excluded. As a way to deal with suspected cross-contamination and a sequencing artifact, a later analysis dropped more than 500 nucleotide sequences that were highly shared and had low generation probability. For each public chain, a later analysis derived a clonal expansion index from normalized ranks of inferred template counts within each repertoire. A later analysis computed generation probabilities with a VDJ recombination model fitted to out-of-frame rearrangements, and checked the results against IGoR. Hypergeometric tests were used in a later analysis to score TCR-TCR, TCR-HLA and TCR-CMV co-occurrence, with a repertoire-size bias correction applied to the TCR pairs. In a later analysis, false discovery rates were estimated by permuting HLA or CMV assignments 20 times. In a later analysis, co-occurring TCRs were grouped using DBSCAN, with TCRdist sequence similarity added in when clustering inside HLA-allele-positive subsets. Repertoires with fewer than 30,000 or more than 120,000 public chains were left out of co-occurrence clustering, as were five repertoires with anomalous nucleotide sharing. TCRdb took this table from immuneACCESS and kept in-frame rearrangements with V and J called. Such tables lack part of the clones; where checked against another copy, unresolved V genes explain under half of the gap, and the rest is unexplained. V and J calls and clone size come straight from that table; D and trimming were deduced from the DNA. This sample holds about 200,000 clones; 82% were observed only once. The ten top clones hold approximately 6.5% of the sample.

The sequenced sample consisted of PBMCs. The TCR comes from a woman in her 50s in good health and CMV-seropositive. Recombination joined TRBV5-1 with TRBJ2-4, with 14 middle bases fitting TRBD2. The nucleotides read TGCGCCAGCAGCCAAGGGACTAGCGGGAGTTTTACCAAAAACATTCAGTACTTC. Its translation is CASSQGTSGSFTKNIQYF. The full variable domain, with segments outside the CDR3 supplied by the reference TRBV5-1 and TRBJ2-4 proteins, appears as KAGVTQTPRYLIKTRGQQVTLSCSPISGHRSVSWYQQTPGQGLQFLFEYFSETQRNKGNFPGRFSGRQFSNSRSEMNVSTLELGDSALYLCASSQGTSGSFTKNIQYFGAGTRLSVL.